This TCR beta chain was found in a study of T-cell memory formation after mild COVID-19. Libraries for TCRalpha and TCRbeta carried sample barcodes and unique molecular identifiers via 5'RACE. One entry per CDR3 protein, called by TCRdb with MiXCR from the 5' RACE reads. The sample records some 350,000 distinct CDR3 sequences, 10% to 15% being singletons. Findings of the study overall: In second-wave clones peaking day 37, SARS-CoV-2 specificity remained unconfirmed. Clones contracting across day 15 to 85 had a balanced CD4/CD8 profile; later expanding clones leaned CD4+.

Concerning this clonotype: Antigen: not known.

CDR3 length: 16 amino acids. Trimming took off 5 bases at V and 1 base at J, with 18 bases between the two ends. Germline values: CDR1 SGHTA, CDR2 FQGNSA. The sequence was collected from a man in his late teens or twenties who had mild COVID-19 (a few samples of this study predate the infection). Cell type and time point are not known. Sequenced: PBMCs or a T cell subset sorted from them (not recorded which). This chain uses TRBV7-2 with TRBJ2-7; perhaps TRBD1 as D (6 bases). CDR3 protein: CASSPHGQQGSYEQYF. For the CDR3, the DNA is TGTGCCAGCAGCCCGCACGGACAGCAAGGGTCCTACGAGCAGTACTTC.